This record covers a single TCR beta chain. The data belong to a study of blood T cell repertoires in COVID-19. Germline V gene lookup returns CDR1 KGHSH and CDR2 LQKENI. J gave up 6 bases and V 0 bases, and 6 bases lay outside the gene matches. This CDR3 spans 15 amino acids. Produced via immunoSEQ multiplex PCR; TCRdb's table is partial and in-frame only. Counted here are about 42,000 clones, 70% to 90% occurring once; the ten biggest clones make up 6.2%. The TCR sequence derives from a human donor in a cohort sampled during active COVID-19. This chain connects TRBV18 to TRBJ1-1, with 8 bases identical to TRBD1. The sample taken for sequencing was peripheral blood. CDR3 nucleotides: TGTGCCAGCTCACCACCTCCGGACAGGGACTCTGAAGCTTTCTTT. It translates to CASSPPPDRDSEAFF.